This TCR beta chain was recovered during a study of blood T cells in healthy people across ages (dated by TCRdb to 2014 to 2015). Study-wide context: In model experiments, roughly one uniquely barcoded TCR beta cDNA molecule per two T cells was captured by template switching. Age-related changes in TCR beta repertoire diversity were measured in the study by deep sequencing normalized with unique cDNA molecular identifiers. Four age groups were formed from the donors: young (average approximately 15 years), middle-aged (around 39), aged (62) and long-lived (approximately 78). To avoid experimental bias, donors of different ages were randomly spread across the sequencing lanes. The study analyzed two additional independent replicas of 1 million unique cDNA reads from the same blood draw for two donors, one aged 18 to 30 and one aged 80 or older. The investigation overall reported the following: Estimates of total diversity from one million sequenced T cells were regarded as lower bounds and underestimates. There was a strong correlation between observed TCR beta diversity and the percentage of naive T cells measured by flow cytometry. The CMV infection status of donors was not known, potentially confounding age-related changes in expanded clonotypes. Bulk unsorted PBMC profiling prevented conclusive comparison of naive and antigen-experienced compartments. The long-lived group showed more naive CD4+ T cells, fewer expanded clones and increased TCR diversity than the aged group, suggesting age selection. As age increased, observed TCR beta diversity per million T cells dropped in a roughly linear way, and a significant reduction was already evident by age 40.

From cysteine to phenylalanine, the CDR3 is 15 amino acids long. Just CDR3 DNA is preserved here, 45 bases in frame from base 1. V is trimmed back by 0 bases and J by 6 bases, and the junction contains 5 bases that no gene match accounts for. The germline V gene provides CDR1 SGHRS and CDR2 YFSETQ. This clonotype occurred a few times. What this receptor recognizes is not known. Base qualities are missing; no much larger clone stands one base away. Receptor libraries were prepared by 5' RACE. Reads for this sample came from an Illumina HiSeq 2500. A second PCR of roughly 6 to 11 cycles was performed with a sample-barcoded 5' primer and a J-beta primer mix. A template-switch 5' adaptor carrying 12 random nucleotides introduced a unique molecular identifier onto each TCR beta cDNA molecule. At least 2.5 million CDR3-containing paired-end reads were obtained from each sample. First-strand cDNA synthesis was performed from all RNA using the Mint cDNA synthesis kit, with priming by a TRBC-specific oligonucleotide. After uracil-DNA glycosylase treatment, a first 18-cycle PCR used universal primers M1SS and BC2_uni_R on all cDNA. On the study's bioinformatics: For normalization, 1 million high-quality reads, each with a distinct molecular identifier, were randomly selected from each sample. Instead of being binned into consensus sequences, reads that shared molecular identifiers were thrown out. MiTCR, with a Q25 quality threshold and the strictest error-elimination algorithm, was used for CDR3 identification, clonotype clustering and error correction. A nonparametric unseen species model with Euler transformation was used to estimate lower-bound total TCR beta diversity. TCRdb cleaned the public reads at Q25 with fastp, built clones with MiXCR and kept in-frame beta chains. All rows with the same CDR3 protein become a single entry with the most common DNA and genes. What appears here as the V and J calls and clone size reflects TCRdb's work, not the paper's. The sample data list about 720,000 distinct CDR3 sequences, and over 20% of these were observed just once. Around 22% of the sample is held by the ten biggest clonotypes.

Donors were 35 to 40 systemically healthy Caucasian individuals from Russia aged about 6 to 100 years. Each donor gave approximately 9.3 milliliters of peripheral blood, collected into EDTA-treated Vacutainer tubes. PBMCs were isolated by Ficoll-Paque density-gradient centrifugation, with at least 6 million obtained per sample. Total RNA was extracted from PBMCs with Trizol reagent, with at least 5 micrograms obtained per sample. The percentages of naive CD45RAhigh/CD27high T cells were determined by flow cytometry on a PBMC aliquot from every donor. The chain couples TRBV5-1 to TRBJ2-1, with 8 bases in between that match TRBD2. The receptor was derived from a man between 65 and 85 years old in good health. The sample comprised blood. The nucleotide sequence is TGCGCCAGCAGCTTGGGCGGGGGGCTGCCCAATGAGCAGTTCTTC. Its product reads: CASSLGGGLPNEQFF. Reference TRBV5-1 and TRBJ2-1 proteins supply the regions before and after the CDR3; the full variable domain is: KAGVTQTPRYLIKTRGQQVTLSCSPISGHRSVSWYQQTPGQGLQFLFEYFSETQRNKGNFPGRFSGRQFSNSRSEMNVSTLELGDSALYLCASSLGGGLPNEQFFGPGTRLTVL.